The clone carrying this T cell receptor (beta chain) was detected only a few times. Its specificity is not known. This entry belongs to a study of beta chain features in type 1 diabetes. The entirety of the isolated RNA underwent reverse transcription, so expressed TCRB transcripts were sequenced. TCRdb's table, derived via immunoSEQ multiplex PCR, lists solely in-frame clones and lacks some. The table includes 250,000 to 350,000 clones, more than 9.5% detected once. The trim removed 3 bases at V and 5 bases at J, leaving 4 bases unmatched. The CDR3 is made up of 15 amino acids. Germline assignment: CDR1 LGHNA and CDR2 YSLEER. General study points: PCR might preferentially amplify shorter templates, equally in patients and controls. The naive, central memory and Treg TCRB repertoires showed an apparent similarity that was greater among patients than among healthy donors.

The sequencing input was naive CD4+ T cells from blood. The chain joins TRBV4-3 to TRBJ2-1, with 10 bases lining up with TRBD1. The receptor's source is a young woman in good health. Written as DNA, the CDR3 is TGCGCCAGCAGCCACGGGGACAGGGGAAACAATGAGCAGTTCTTC. Its protein product is CASSHGDRGNNEQFF.